Shown below are 27 T cell receptor beta chains from a single sample sequenced in a study of somatic mutations in cytotoxic T cells in rheumatoid arthritis. Profiled with immunoSEQ multiplex PCR; TCRdb holds only in-frame clones, not every one. The data contain approximately 33,000 clones, about 84% of them singletons. Sequenced sample: CD8+ T cells sorted from blood. All receptors come from a man in his forties or fifties in good health.

The rearrangement joins TRBV27 to TRBJ1-1; maybe TRBD1 (5 bases). Per the germline V gene, CDR1 is MNHEY and CDR2 is SMNVEV (reference sequence). Trimming pared 5 bases from V and 1 base from J, leaving 8 bases between. There are 13 residues in the CDR3. This chain's CDR3 is CASSRQWNTEAFF. The DNA of the CDR3 is TGTGCCAGCAGTCGACAGTGGAACACTGAAGCTTTCTTT.

The chain uses TRBV30 and TRBJ2-5, with D unclear. The closer fit of TRBJ2-7 to the DNA end suggests the J call may be wrong. Per the germline V gene, CDR1 is GTSNPN and CDR2 is SVGIG (reference sequence). There are 12 residues in the CDR3. The chain's CDR3 is CAWSVNLYEQYF. The CDR3 DNA sequence: TGTGCCTGGAGTGTTAATTTGTACGAGCAGTACTTC.

This chain uses TRBV27 with TRBJ2-3, with 9 bases aligning to TRBD1. Germline V CDR1 and CDR2: MNHEY, SMNVEV (reference sequence). The CDR3 is 19 amino acids. Losses at the gene ends were 2 bases for V and 2 bases for J; bases not matched to a gene: 14. The CDR3 region has the DNA TGTGCCAGCAGTTTAAGTCCGGGACAGGGTCAGGATATCACAGATACGCAGTATTTT. It translates to CASSLSPGQGQDITDTQYF.

The rearrangement links TRBV30 to TRBJ2-7; D remains ambiguous. The CDR3 spans 14 residues. Germline V gene sequence: CDR1 GTSNPN, CDR2 SVGIG (reference sequence). V was pared by 2 bases and J by 2 bases, with 13 bases between. CDR3 sequence: CAWSRSSNTYEQYF. DNA of the CDR3: TGTGCCTGGAGTCGATCATCCAATACCTACGAGCAGTACTTC.

V gene TRBV27 combines with J gene TRBJ2-7; D call uncertain. Germline assignment: CDR1 MNHEY and CDR2 SMNVEV (reference sequence). Trimming stripped 3 bases from V and 5 bases from J, with 14 bases between. This CDR3 contains 14 residues. CDR3 coding DNA: TGTGCCAGCAGTTTCGCTTCCCCGACGGACGAGCAGTACTTC. It yields the protein CASSFASPTDEQYF.

The rearrangement uses TRBV30 and TRBJ1-1; no clear D. Germline lookup yields CDR1 GTSNPN and CDR2 SVGIG (reference sequence). Trimming stripped 0 bases from V and 5 bases from J, with 16 bases between. The CDR3 has 15 amino acids. CDR3 region: CAWSVGSPGGTEAFF. The DNA for the CDR3 is TGTGCCTGGAGTGTTGGGTCTCCTGGAGGGACTGAAGCTTTCTTT.

The chain links TRBV11-3 to TRBJ2-1, with 7 bases matching TRBD2. V was pared by 0 bases and J by 4 bases, with 3 bases of the junction left unmatched. The CDR3 is 15 amino acids. Germline CDR1 and CDR2: SGHNT and YENEEA. CDR3 amino acids: CASSLEPAGYNEQFF. In DNA form, the CDR3 reads TGTGCCAGCAGCTTAGAGCCAGCGGGGTACAATGAGCAGTTCTTC. Looking up the rest from reference TRBV11-3 and TRBJ2-1 gives the full variable domain: EAGVVQSPRYKIIEKKQPVAFWCNPISGHNTLYWYLQNLGQGPELLIRYENEEAVDDSQLPKDRFSAERLKGVDSTLKIQPAELGDSAVYLCASSLEPAGYNEQFFGPGTRLTVL.

The J gene is TRBJ2-3, the V gene TRBV6-4; 11 bases align to TRBD2. This CDR3 has 18 residues. V lost 4 bases to trimming and J lost 2 bases; unmatched junction nucleotides: 11. CDR1 and CDR2 from the germline V gene are MRHNA and SNTAGT. CDR3 coding DNA: TGTGCCAGCAGTGCCCAGGGCTGGGGACTAGCGGACACAGATACGCAGTATTTT. Protein: CASSAQGWGLADTDTQYF.

This chain joins TRBV6-5 and TRBJ1-3, with D possibly being TRBD1 (5 bases). Germline CDR1 and CDR2: MNHEY and SVGAGI. The V gene lost 4 bases and the J gene lost 4 bases, with 8 bases spanning the gap. CDR3 length: 13 amino acids. The CDR3 nucleotides read TGTGCCAGCAGTTGGGGCTACGGAAACACCATATATTTT. It specifies CASSWGYGNTIYF.

Notes on this clone: Its ends do not fully match the called genes, so a read error is possible. The chain couples TRBV19 to TRBJ1-2; D not certain. The CDR3 sequence is 13 residues long. Per the germline V gene, CDR1 is LNHDA and CDR2 is SQIVND (reference sequence). CDR3: CASSIDLGSGYTF. The DNA of the CDR3 is TGTGCTAGTAGTATAGATCTAGGAAGTGGCTACACCTTC.

The chain carries TRBV7-2 and TRBJ2-1, with TRBD2 matching over 8 bases. Losses at the gene ends were 1 base for V and 10 bases for J; bases not matched to a gene: 6. There are 14 residues in the CDR3. The germline gives CDR1 SGHTA, CDR2 FQGNSA. This chain's CDR3 is CASSLVSGSDEQFF. The CDR3 DNA reads TGTGCCAGCAGCTTAGTAAGCGGGAGTGACGAGCAGTTCTTC.

CDR3 bases: TGTGCCAGCGACCCCAGCCTAACAGATACGCAGTATTTT. As protein: CASDPSLTDTQYF. V usage is TRBV6-1 and J usage is TRBJ2-3; D is unclear. The germline gives CDR1 MNHNS, CDR2 SASEGT. The CDR3 loop spans 13 amino acids. The V end lost 8 bases, the J end lost 3 bases, and 12 bases lay between the germline ends.

The gene calls are TRBV7-9 and TRBJ2-5, with D unclear. Germline CDR1 and CDR2: SEHNR and FQNEAQ (reference sequence). The CDR3 contains 14 residues. V was cut by 1 base and J by 4 bases, with 10 bases left in between. The DNA of the CDR3 is TGTGCCAGCAGCTTAGTTTCCCTTTTAGAGACCCAGTACTTC. Amino acid sequence: CASSLVSLLETQYF.

This chain links TRBV28 with TRBJ2-7, with TRBD2 matching 11 bases. The V gene's germline CDR1 is MDHEN and CDR2 SYDVKM. Trimming at V came to 6 bases and at J to 2 bases, leaving 9 bases not matched to a gene. The CDR3 is made up of 16 amino acids. This CDR3 reads CASSLLPGLAAYEQYF. DNA of the CDR3: TGTGCCAGCAGCTTGCTTCCGGGACTAGCGGCCTACGAGCAGTACTTC.

The chain recombines TRBV4-3 with TRBJ1-5, with D possibly TRBD1 on 6 matching bases. Trimming stripped 4 bases from V and 7 bases from J, with 17 bases between. The CDR3 is 15 amino acids. Germline V gene data show CDR1 as LGHNA and CDR2 as YSLEER. This CDR3 reads CASSPYTGPGQPQHF. The CDR3 bases are TGCGCCAGCAGCCCGTACACAGGGCCGGGGCAGCCCCAGCATTTT.

The V gene is TRBV28, the J gene TRBJ1-5; no firm D call. Germline loops: CDR1 MDHEN, CDR2 SYDVKM. The CDR3 consists of 13 residues. V lost 5 bases and J lost 5, with 10 bases in between. The CDR3 coding sequence is TGTGCCAGCAGTACAACCGTAGATCAGCCCCAGCATTTT. This translates into CASSTTVDQPQHF. Full variable domain (missing parts from reference TRBV28 and TRBJ1-5): DVKVTQSSRYLVKRTGEKVFLECVQDMDHENMFWYRQDPGLGLRLIYFSYDVKMKEKGDIPEGYSVSREKKERFSLILESASTNQTSMYLCASSTTVDQPQHFGDGTRLSIL.

CDR3 DNA: TGTGCCAGCAGCCTCAGGGGCGACGAGCAGTACTTC. Its translation is CASSLRGDEQYF. The V call is TRBV14, the J call TRBJ2-7, with D tentatively TRBD1 (6 bases). The CDR3 spans 12 residues. With 4 bases removed from V and 5 bases from J, the gap between germline ends came to 9 bases. Germline CDR1 SGHDN, CDR2 FVKESK.

The V call is TRBV6-1, the J call TRBJ2-1; no clear D gene. The CDR3 runs to 13 residues. Germline values: CDR1 MNHNS, CDR2 SASEGT. Deletions cut 1 base from V and 9 bases from J, with 10 bases between. The CDR3 loop is CASSEDHRLEQFF. CDR3 coding DNA: TGTGCCAGCAGTGAAGACCACCGCCTTGAGCAGTTCTTC.

The chain employs TRBV7-8 and TRBJ2-7; D possibly corresponds to TRBD2 (5 bases). Trimming took off 6 bases at V and 2 bases at J, with 11 bases between the two ends. The CDR3 extends over 13 amino acids. Germline V gene data show CDR1 as SGHVS and CDR2 as FQNEAQ. This chain's CDR3 is CASSRRGAYEQYF. Here the CDR3 DNA reads TGTGCCAGCAGTCGCCGGGGAGCCTACGAGCAGTACTTC.

The chain joins TRBV27 to TRBJ1-1; maybe TRBD1 (5 bases). The CDR3 runs 12 residues. The germline CDR1 and CDR2 sequences are MNHEY and SMNVEV (reference sequence). The V and J ends lost 3 bases and 4 bases respectively, with 6 bases between them. The CDR3 DNA is TGTGCCAGCAGTTTTAGGGGCACTGAAGCTTTCTTT. Translating it yields CASSFRGTEAFF.

V and J are TRBV29-1 and TRBJ2-1, with TRBD2 identical over 14 bases. The CDR3 extends over 15 amino acids. The V segment lost 5 bases and the J segment 7 bases; nucleotides outside the gene matches: 7. Germline lookup yields CDR1 SQVTM and CDR2 ANQGSEA. The CDR3 nucleotides are TGCAGCGTTCCAAAGGGACTAGCGGGAGTAAATGAGCAGTTCTTC. Its translation: CSVPKGLAGVNEQFF.

CDR3 region: CASSQGTVLEQYF. CDR3 bases: TGTGCCAGCAGCCAAGGGACAGTCCTAGAGCAGTACTTC. The chain links TRBV14 to TRBJ2-5; the D gene is possibly TRBD1 (6 bases). This CDR3 has 13 amino acids. The germline CDR1 and CDR2 sequences are SGHDN and FVKESK. The ends were cut back, 1 base at V and 11 bases at J, with 14 bases in the middle.

The sample holds one count of this clone. The chain couples TRBV4-1 to TRBJ1-1; D might be TRBD1 (5 bases). V lost 8 bases to trimming and J lost 1 base, with 14 bases between them. CDR1 is MGHRA, CDR2 YSYEKL, per germline. CDR3 length equals 14 residues. CDR3 nucleotides: TGCGCCAGCCGCCCGACAGAGGGGAACACTGAAGCTTTCTTT. Translating gives CASRPTEGNTEAFF.

J is TRBJ2-7 and V is TRBV19; D assignment may be TRBD1 or TRBD2 (6 bases each). The CDR3 has 16 amino acids. CDR1 is LNHDA, CDR2 SQIVND, per germline (reference sequence). Trimming pared 4 bases from V and 3 bases from J, leaving 19 bases between. This CDR3 reads CASSTHDIGGGYEQYF. CDR3 coding DNA: TGTGCCAGTAGTACACACGACATAGGAGGGGGCTACGAGCAGTACTTC.

This clone was seen more than once but under ten times. V usage is TRBV9 and J usage is TRBJ1-1; D unclear. CDR1 is SGDLS, CDR2 YYNGEE, per germline. V lost 0 bases to trimming and J lost 0 bases, with 12 bases between them. This CDR3 has 16 amino acids. CDR3 sequence reads: CASSVAGRGMNTEAFF. As DNA, the CDR3 is TGTGCCAGCAGCGTAGCTGGCCGGGGAATGAACACTGAAGCTTTCTTT.

The gene calls are TRBV7-8 and TRBJ1-2; TRBD1 agrees at 7 bases. Germline V gene sequence: CDR1 SGHVS, CDR2 FQNEAQ. Trimming cost V 4 bases and J 0 bases; bases outside gene matches: 8. The CDR3 has 16 residues. CDR3 bases: TGTGCCAGCAGCTCGACACAGGGGATAGCTAACTATGGCTACACCTTC. This translates into CASSSTQGIANYGYTF.

The J gene is TRBJ2-5, the V gene TRBV7-9, with 7 bases fitting TRBD1. The germline V gene encodes CDR1 SEHNR and CDR2 FQNEAQ (reference sequence). This CDR3 spans 17 amino acids. The J segment lost 5 bases and the V segment lost 2 bases, leaving 14 bases of the junction unmatched. This CDR3 is CASSLSKTGPERETQYF. Written as DNA, the CDR3 is TGTGCCAGCAGCTTATCGAAGACAGGGCCAGAGCGGGAGACCCAGTACTTC.